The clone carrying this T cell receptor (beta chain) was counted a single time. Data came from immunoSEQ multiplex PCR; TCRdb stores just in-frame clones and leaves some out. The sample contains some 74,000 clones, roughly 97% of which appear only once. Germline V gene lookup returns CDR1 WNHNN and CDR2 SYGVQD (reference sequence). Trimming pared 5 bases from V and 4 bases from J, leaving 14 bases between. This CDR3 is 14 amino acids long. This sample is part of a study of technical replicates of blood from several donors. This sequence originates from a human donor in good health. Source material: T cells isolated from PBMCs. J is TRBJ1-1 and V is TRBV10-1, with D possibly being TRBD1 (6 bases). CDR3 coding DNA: TGCGCCAGCAGTTCGACAGGCCGGGGCACTGAAGCTTTCTTT. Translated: CASSSTGRGTEAFF.